This T cell receptor delta chain was profiled in a study of gamma-delta T cells after stem cell transplantation. Unmatched junction bases numbered 16, after V lost 0 bases and J lost 2 bases. CDR1 is GEAIGNYY, CDR2 EKD, per germline. The CDR3 runs 20 residues. TCRdb reanalysed the RT-PCR reads via CATT. The table has some 1,500 delta-chain clones, about 45% seen once; the top ten hold under 60%. This chain connects TRDV2 to TRDJ1; 11 bases fit TRDD3. The clonotype originates from a human donor. It is not recorded whose cells these are; they may come from a transplant donor. The source material was gamma-delta T cells. CDR3 in amino acids: CACDTVGMGDTRGWTDKLIF. The CDR3 DNA follows: TGTGCCTGTGACACCGTTGGTATGGGGGATACGCGAGGATGGACCGATAAACTCATCTTT.